This TCR beta chain was captured by sequencing in a study of CD8+ T cells in alopecia areata. Overall study results and limits: Normal skin's resident alphabeta T cells are also sequenced in scalp samples.

CDR3 length equals 14 residues. Trimming left V 7 bases short and J 4 bases short, with 16 bases between. The germline V gene encodes CDR1 SQVTM and CDR2 ANQGSEA. With regard to this clone: What it binds is not known.

Following extraction, RNA underwent reverse transcription to cDNA, which served as the sequencing template. Profiling relied on immunoSEQ multiplex PCR, and the TCRdb table lists in-frame clones only, not all of them. There are fewer than 250,000 clones in the sample; around 56% occur only once, and less than 0.8% lies in the top ten. Treatment indicated: oral pan-JAK inhibitor, 5-10 mg twice daily. Cell sorting on a FACSAria was used to separate CD4+ and CD8+ T cells from the PBMCs. This TCR derives from a human donor with alopecia areata. This chain links TRBV29-1 with TRBJ2-2; D gene ambiguous. Sequencing was performed on CD4+ T cells sorted from blood, taken at week 4, from a patient treated with tofacitinib. The DNA for the CDR3 is TGCAGCGCCCGAGTGGTGAGAAGCACCGGGGAGCTGTTTTTT. This sequence encodes CSARVVRSTGELFF.